This T cell receptor beta chain was captured in a study of cytomegalovirus exposure and HLA in healthy donors. PCR amplification relied on 60 Vbeta primers (plus 13 Jbeta primers). Repertoires were generated with immunoSEQ multiplex PCR, while TCRdb's copy carries only in-frame clones and drops some. The sample yields 110,000 to 150,000 clones, approximately 78% seen once. General study findings and limits: An ancestry cluster, one associated with Asian ancestry, reportedly showed fewer N-insertions than the approximately 670-donor mean in a later analysis. The study listed roughly 160 cytomegalovirus-associated TCR beta chains. Of the V segments, some could not be distinguished, including TRBV6-2 and TRBV6-3, and were excluded.

To note about this clone: Its target is not known.

This CDR3 is built from 14 residues. Trimming took 5 bases from V and 6 from J; bases not matched to a gene: 9. Germline V gives CDR1 SQVTM, CDR2 ANQGSEA. This TCR came from a female donor in good health and CMV-seronegative. Sequenced: PBMCs. The genes are TRBV29-1 and TRBJ2-3, with 9 positions matching TRBD2. CDR3 DNA: TGCAGCGTTCCCATAGCGGGAGTATCGGATACGCAGTATTTT. Its protein is CSVPIAGVSDTQYF.